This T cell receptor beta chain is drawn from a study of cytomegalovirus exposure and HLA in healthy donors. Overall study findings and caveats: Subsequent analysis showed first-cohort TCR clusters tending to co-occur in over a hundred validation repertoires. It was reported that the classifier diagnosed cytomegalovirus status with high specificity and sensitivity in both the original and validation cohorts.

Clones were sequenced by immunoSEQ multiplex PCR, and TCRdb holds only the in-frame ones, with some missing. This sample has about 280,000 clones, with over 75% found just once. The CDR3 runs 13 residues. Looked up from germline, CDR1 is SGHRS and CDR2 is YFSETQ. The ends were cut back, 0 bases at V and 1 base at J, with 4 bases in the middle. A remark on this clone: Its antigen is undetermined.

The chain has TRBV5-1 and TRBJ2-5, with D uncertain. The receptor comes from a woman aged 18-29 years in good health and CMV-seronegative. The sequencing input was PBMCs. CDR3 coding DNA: TGCGCCAGCAGCTTGGCCTCCCAAGAGACCCAGTACTTC. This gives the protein CASSLASQETQYF.